The rows below give T cell receptor beta chains drawn from one sample of a study of T cells in localized non-small cell lung cancer. Assay: immunoSEQ multiplex PCR; the TCRdb copy retains only in-frame clones and omits some. Of tens of thousands of clones in the sample, roughly 81% were seen once. Sequences were derived from peripheral blood, sampled before any cancer treatment. All receptors come from a man between 40 and 70 years old with stage I lung adenocarcinoma. Each CDR3 is given with its conserved first and last residue. A D gene is named only where the DNA matches it firmly. Not all rows give a size; the values are once, few, many and, for expanded clones, a class.

len: 15; v_gene: TRBV9; abundance: many; j_gene: TRBJ1-1; d_gene: NA; CDR3aa: CASSVAWAANTEAFF; CDR3nt: TGTGCCAGCAGCGTAGCGTGGGCAGCGAACACTGAAGCTTTCTTT
len: 15; v_gene: TRBV10-3; abundance: NA; j_gene: TRBJ2-7; d_gene: TRBD2; CDR3aa: CAISEGLAGHYEQYF; CDR3nt: TGTGCCATCAGTGAGGGACTAGCGGGGCACTACGAGCAGTACTTC
len: 16; v_gene: TRBV21-1; abundance: NA; j_gene: TRBJ1-2; d_gene: NA; CDR3aa: CASSSGLGPHRWGYTF; CDR3nt: TGTGCCAGCAGCTCCGGACTGGGACCCCACCGTTGGGGCTACACCTTC
len: 15; v_gene: TRBV5-8; abundance: NA; j_gene: TRBJ1-6; d_gene: NA; CDR3aa: CASSHTGESYSPLHF; CDR3nt: TGTGCCAGCAGCCACACGGGGGAATCTTATTCACCCCTCCACTTT
len: 11; v_gene: TRBV7-9; abundance: once; j_gene: TRBJ2-3; d_gene: NA; CDR3aa: CASFPLDTQYF; CDR3nt: TGTGCCAGCTTTCCCTTAGATACGCAGTATTTT
len: 15; v_gene: TRBV9; abundance: NA; j_gene: TRBJ2-1; d_gene: TRBD2; CDR3aa: CASSVAPLAGNEQFF; CDR3nt: TGTGCCAGCAGCGTAGCTCCGCTAGCGGGGAATGAGCAGTTCTTC
len: 14; v_gene: TRBV27; abundance: few; j_gene: TRBJ1-1; d_gene: NA; CDR3aa: CASSLWAGNTEAFF; CDR3nt: TGTGCCAGCAGTTTATGGGCGGGGAACACTGAAGCTTTCTTT
len: 16; v_gene: TRBV7-6; abundance: NA; j_gene: TRBJ1-1; d_gene: TRBD1; CDR3aa: CASVGQGRSGNTEAFF; CDR3nt: TGTGCCAGCGTGGGACAGGGCCGCTCAGGGAACACTGAAGCTTTCTTT
len: 15; v_gene: TRBV6-6; abundance: NA; j_gene: TRBJ1-1; d_gene: NA; CDR3aa: CASSPGGDLNTEAFF; CDR3nt: TGTGCCAGCAGTCCGGGTGGGGATCTGAACACTGAAGCTTTCTTT
len: 15; v_gene: TRBV27; abundance: NA; j_gene: TRBJ1-4; d_gene: NA; CDR3aa: CASSPSGGYGEQLFF; CDR3nt: TGTGCCAGCAGTCCTAGCGGGGGTTATGGTGAACAACTGTTTTTT
len: 16; v_gene: TRBV5-1; abundance: once; j_gene: TRBJ2-7; d_gene: NA; CDR3aa: CASSLYTGGGSQEQYF; CDR3nt: TGCGCCAGCAGCTTGTATACAGGTGGGGGGTCGCAAGAGCAGTACTTC
len: 22; v_gene: TRBV5-1; abundance: medium-sized; j_gene: TRBJ2-7; d_gene: NA; CDR3aa: CASSFKAPGRPRNLGTSYEQYF; CDR3nt: TGCGCCAGCAGCTTTAAAGCCCCCGGACGTCCCCGGAACCTTGGGACCTCCTACGAGCAGTACTTC
len: 16; v_gene: TRBV6-6; abundance: NA; j_gene: TRBJ2-1; d_gene: NA; CDR3aa: CASTTAEDRVGDEQFF; CDR3nt: TGTGCCAGCACGACGGCGGAGGATCGGGTTGGGGATGAGCAGTTCTTC
len: 14; v_gene: TRBV18; abundance: NA; j_gene: TRBJ1-4; d_gene: NA; CDR3aa: CASSSRDASEKLFF; CDR3nt: TGTGCCAGCTCGTCCCGGGACGCTTCCGAAAAACTGTTTTTT
len: 11; v_gene: TRBV30; abundance: NA; j_gene: TRBJ2-5; d_gene: NA; CDR3aa: CAWSEGTLRYF; CDR3nt: TGTGCCTGGAGTGAGGGGACACTTCGGTACTTC
len: 13; v_gene: TRBV9; abundance: few; j_gene: TRBJ1-3; d_gene: NA; CDR3aa: CASSVDSGNTIYF; CDR3nt: TGTGCCAGCAGCGTAGATTCTGGAAACACCATATATTTT
len: 16; v_gene: TRBV5-4; abundance: NA; j_gene: TRBJ1-3; d_gene: NA; CDR3aa: CASSLGLELSGNTIYF; CDR3nt: TGTGCCAGCAGCTTGGGACTAGAACTATCTGGAAACACCATATATTTT
len: 17; v_gene: TRBV19; abundance: NA; j_gene: TRBJ2-7; d_gene: TRBD2; CDR3aa: CASSIGALAGEGDEQYF; CDR3nt: TGTGCCAGTAGTATTGGGGCCCTAGCGGGAGAAGGGGACGAGCAGTACTTC
len: 13; v_gene: TRBV5-1; abundance: few; j_gene: TRBJ1-2; d_gene: NA; CDR3aa: CASSWGENYGYTF; CDR3nt: TGCGCCAGCAGCTGGGGGGAAAACTATGGCTACACCTTC
len: 15; v_gene: TRBV19; abundance: few; j_gene: TRBJ2-4; d_gene: TRBD1; CDR3aa: CASRKFGTDKNIQYF; CDR3nt: TGTGCCAGTAGAAAATTCGGGACAGACAAAAACATTCAGTACTTC
len: 17; v_gene: TRBV19; abundance: NA; j_gene: TRBJ1-5; d_gene: NA; CDR3aa: CASSIEKEINSNQPQHF; CDR3nt: TGTGCCAGTAGTATCGAAAAGGAGATAAATAGCAATCAGCCCCAGCATTTT
len: 15; v_gene: TRBV11-2; abundance: NA; j_gene: TRBJ1-2; d_gene: TRBD1; CDR3aa: CASSPSGTGTIGYTF; CDR3nt: TGTGCCAGCTCCCCTTCCGGGACAGGGACTATCGGCTACACCTTC
len: 12; v_gene: TRBV30; abundance: NA; j_gene: TRBJ2-7; d_gene: NA; CDR3aa: CACQTTDYEQYF; CDR3nt: TGTGCCTGCCAAACCACAGACTACGAGCAGTACTTC
len: 13; v_gene: TRBV28; abundance: NA; j_gene: TRBJ2-5; d_gene: TRBD1; CDR3aa: CASSSGTVETQYF; CDR3nt: TGTGCCAGCAGCTCCGGGACAGTAGAGACCCAGTACTTC
len: 12; v_gene: TRBV19; abundance: NA; j_gene: TRBJ2-3; d_gene: NA; CDR3aa: CASRGRTDTQYF; CDR3nt: TGTGCCTCTCGGGGCCGCACAGATACGCAGTATTTT
len: 16; v_gene: TRBV7-9; abundance: NA; j_gene: TRBJ2-4; d_gene: NA; CDR3aa: CASSLDPGLAKNIQYF; CDR3nt: TGTGCCAGCAGCTTAGACCCAGGTCTAGCCAAAAACATTCAGTACTTC
len: 19; v_gene: TRBV10-3; abundance: NA; j_gene: TRBJ1-5; d_gene: NA; CDR3aa: CAISESGGYDPFDNQPQHF; CDR3nt: TGTGCCATCAGTGAGTCAGGAGGGTATGACCCCTTTGACAATCAGCCCCAGCATTTT
len: 15; v_gene: TRBV19; abundance: NA; j_gene: TRBJ1-3; d_gene: NA; CDR3aa: CASSSWMSSGNTIYF; CDR3nt: TGTGCCAGTAGTTCGTGGATGAGCTCTGGAAACACCATATATTTT
len: 17; v_gene: TRBV7-2; abundance: NA; j_gene: TRBJ1-6; d_gene: NA; CDR3aa: CASSIDRGVRENSPLHF; CDR3nt: TGTGCCAGCAGCATCGACAGAGGGGTAAGAGAAAATTCACCCCTCCACTTT
len: 14; v_gene: TRBV6-5; abundance: NA; j_gene: TRBJ2-3; d_gene: NA; CDR3aa: CASSYSDTTDTQYF; CDR3nt: TGTGCCAGCAGTTACTCGGACACCACAGATACGCAGTATTTT
len: 14; v_gene: TRBV7-9; abundance: NA; j_gene: TRBJ2-5; d_gene: NA; CDR3aa: CASGRDLLKETQYF; CDR3nt: TGTGCCAGCGGCCGTGACCTTCTTAAAGAGACCCAGTACTTC
len: 15; v_gene: TRBV5-4; abundance: once; j_gene: TRBJ1-1; d_gene: TRBD1; CDR3aa: CASSLSTGGRTEAFF; CDR3nt: TGTGCCAGCAGCTTATCCACAGGGGGCCGAACTGAAGCTTTCTTT
len: 14; v_gene: TRBV5-6; abundance: NA; j_gene: TRBJ2-2; d_gene: NA; CDR3aa: CASSSALRTGELFF; CDR3nt: TGTGCCAGCAGCTCGGCGCTGCGGACCGGGGAGCTGTTTTTT
len: 13; v_gene: TRBV6-1; abundance: medium-sized; j_gene: TRBJ1-3; d_gene: NA; CDR3aa: CASGRVSGNTIYF; CDR3nt: TGTGCCAGCGGACGGGTCTCTGGAAACACCATATATTTT
len: 15; v_gene: TRBV5-6; abundance: NA; j_gene: TRBJ2-7; d_gene: NA; CDR3aa: CASSSSTPPGGRQYF; CDR3nt: TGTGCCAGCAGCTCCTCGACCCCTCCAGGTGGCCGGCAGTACTTC
len: 17; v_gene: TRBV7-8; abundance: NA; j_gene: TRBJ2-5; d_gene: NA; CDR3aa: CASSSRIPPRAQETQYF; CDR3nt: TGTGCCAGCAGCTCTAGGATCCCGCCCCGGGCACAAGAGACCCAGTACTTC
len: 14; v_gene: TRBV27; abundance: NA; j_gene: TRBJ1-5; d_gene: NA; CDR3aa: CASSLFSSNQPQHF; CDR3nt: TGTGCCAGCAGTTTATTTAGCAGCAATCAGCCCCAGCATTTT
len: 16; v_gene: TRBV18; abundance: NA; j_gene: TRBJ1-4; d_gene: NA; CDR3aa: CASSPRAGGPNEKLFF; CDR3nt: TGTGCCAGCTCACCAAGAGCGGGAGGGCCTAATGAAAAACTGTTTTTT
len: 14; v_gene: TRBV18; abundance: NA; j_gene: TRBJ2-7; d_gene: NA; CDR3aa: CASSPRLQGNEQYF; CDR3nt: TGTGCCAGCTCACCACGCCTGCAGGGAAACGAGCAGTACTTC
len: 16; v_gene: TRBV27; abundance: once; j_gene: TRBJ2-7; d_gene: TRBD1; CDR3aa: CASKFKPGQGLYEQYF; CDR3nt: TGTGCCAGCAAATTTAAACCGGGACAGGGCCTTTACGAGCAGTACTTC
len: 19; v_gene: TRBV28; abundance: NA; j_gene: TRBJ2-4; d_gene: NA; CDR3aa: CASTGAAVAGGIAKNIQYF; CDR3nt: TGTGCCAGCACCGGAGCGGCCGTAGCCGGAGGAATAGCCAAAAACATTCAGTACTTC
len: 15; v_gene: TRBV9; abundance: NA; j_gene: TRBJ1-1; d_gene: NA; CDR3aa: CASSVFGGSNTEAFF; CDR3nt: TGTGCCAGCAGCGTATTCGGGGGCTCCAACACTGAAGCTTTCTTT
len: 14; v_gene: TRBV2; abundance: NA; j_gene: TRBJ1-1; d_gene: NA; CDR3aa: CASILGPMNTEAFF; CDR3nt: NA
len: 11; v_gene: TRBV6-6; abundance: NA; j_gene: TRBJ2-1; d_gene: NA; CDR3aa: CASRRNNEQFF; CDR3nt: TGTGCCAGCAGGCGTAACAATGAGCAGTTCTTC
len: 10; v_gene: TRBV6-1; abundance: NA; j_gene: TRBJ1-3; d_gene: NA; CDR3aa: CASSRNTIYF; CDR3nt: TGTGCCAGCTCGAGAAACACCATATATTTT
len: 15; v_gene: TRBV5-4; abundance: NA; j_gene: TRBJ2-1; d_gene: TRBD1; CDR3aa: CASSSTGGSSNEQFF; CDR3nt: TGTGCCAGCAGCTCGACAGGGGGGAGCTCCAATGAGCAGTTCTTC
len: 15; v_gene: TRBV18; abundance: NA; j_gene: TRBJ2-6; d_gene: NA; CDR3aa: CASSHYGSGANVLTF; CDR3nt: TGTGCCAGCTCGCATTATGGCTCTGGGGCCAACGTCCTGACTTTC
len: 13; v_gene: TRBV30; abundance: once; j_gene: TRBJ1-1; d_gene: TRBD1; CDR3aa: CALRQGPNTEAFF; CDR3nt: TGTGCCCTTAGACAGGGTCCGAACACTGAAGCTTTTTTT
len: 16; v_gene: TRBV6-1; abundance: NA; j_gene: TRBJ2-7; d_gene: TRBD1; CDR3aa: CASSEIMGQGEDEQYF; CDR3nt: TGTGCCAGCAGTGAAATAATGGGACAGGGGGAGGACGAGCAGTACTTC
len: 14; v_gene: TRBV4-1; abundance: few; j_gene: TRBJ2-3; d_gene: NA; CDR3aa: CAVRKGPSTDTQYF; CDR3nt: TGCGCCGTCCGAAAGGGACCCAGCACAGATACGCAGTATTTT
len: 14; v_gene: TRBV30; abundance: NA; j_gene: TRBJ1-6; d_gene: TRBD1; CDR3aa: CAWSSGQDNSPLHF; CDR3nt: TGTGCCTGGAGTTCGGGACAGGACAATTCACCCCTCCACTTT
len: 8; v_gene: TRBV6-6; abundance: NA; j_gene: TRBJ2-5; d_gene: NA; CDR3aa: CAVGTQYF; CDR3nt: TGTGCCGTGGGGACCCAGTACTTC